These T cell receptor beta chains were read from a single sample in a study of T cell repertoires in cytomegalovirus infection. MiXCR, applied by TCRdb to the reads, yields one record per CDR3 protein. This sample has around 770,000 distinct CDR3 sequences, with about 29% found just once. No cognate antigen is known for these TCRs. This material consisted of cultured CD8+ T cells from PBMCs, taken from culture after CMV antigen stimulation. The origin of the receptors is a human donor in good health (CMV status not recorded). Some clones in this sample may be carry-over from other donors' samples. CDR3s include the opening cysteine and the closing phenylalanine or tryptophan. The order of the fields is D gene, V gene, CDR3 length, J gene, clone size, CDR3 DNA, CDR3 protein. A D gene is named only where the DNA matches it firmly. Size tells how often a clone was seen (once, few, many) or the class of an expanded clone, and some rows leave it out.

>NA|TRBV20-1|17|TRBJ2-2|NA
TGCAGTGCTCCTAGGCCAGGGCTTTCATGGGACACCGGGGAGCTGTTTTTT
CSAPRPGLSWDTGELFF
>NA|TRBV20-1|13|TRBJ1-2|many
TGCAGTGCTACCCGGACAGTGGGGGCGGGCTACACCTTC
CSATRTVGAGYTF
>NA|TRBV7-6|15|TRBJ2-3|NA
TGTGCCAGCAGCTTGTGGGGGGGCCTCACAGATACGCAGTATTTT
CASSLWGGLTDTQYF
>NA|TRBV2|14|TRBJ1-4|few
TGTGCCAGCAAGGATCTCGCAACTAATGAAAAACTGTTTTTT
CASKDLATNEKLFF
>TRBD1|TRBV5-4|16|TRBJ2-2|once
TGTGCCAGCAGCGGGGACAGGGCCTCGAACACCGGGGAGCTGTTTTTT
CASSGDRASNTGELFF
>TRBD1|TRBV11-3|17|TRBJ2-2|once
TGTGCCAGCAGCGCAACCACAGGGGATAAGAACACCGGGGAGCTGTTTTTT
CASSATTGDKNTGELFF
>TRBD1|TRBV7-9|18|TRBJ1-1|few
TGTGCCAGCAGCTTAGGTCCCAGGAGGACAGGGAAAGGCGCTGAAGCTTTCTTT
CASSLGPRRTGKGAEAFF
>TRBD2|TRBV11-2|16|TRBJ2-2|many
TGTGCCAGCAGCTGGGTAGCGGGGTTCAACACCGGGGAGCTGTTTTTT
CASSWVAGFNTGELFF
>TRBD1|TRBV20-1|14|TRBJ1-2|NA
TGCAGTGCTAGAGATACTAGGGGGCGGAATGGCTACACCTTC
CSARDTRGRNGYTF
>NA|TRBV7-9|12|TRBJ1-1|many
TGTGCCAGCAGCTTAGGGTTGGGGGAAGCTTTCTTT
CASSLGLGEAFF
>TRBD1|TRBV12-3/TRBV12-4|15|TRBJ2-1|NA
TGTGCCAGCAGTAAGACAGGGGGGATATACAATGAGCAGTTCTTC
CASSKTGGIYNEQFF
>TRBD1|TRBV28|15|TRBJ2-1|NA
TGTGCCAGCAGTTTTAGGACAGGGAGGTTCAATGAGCAGTTCTTC
CASSFRTGRFNEQFF
>NA|TRBV19|14|TRBJ1-1|many
TGTGCCAGTAGCCTACAGGGAGGGAACACTGAAGCTTTCTTT
CASSLQGGNTEAFF
>NA|TRBV7-4|16|TRBJ2-3|NA
TGTGCCAGCAGCTCCCTAGTTGGCGGGGGCGCAGATACGCAGTATTTT
CASSSLVGGGADTQYF
>TRBD2|TRBV5-1|18|TRBJ2-1|NA
TGCGCCAGCAGCCTGATTCCGGGACTAGATATTTACTACAATGAGCAGTTCTTC
CASSLIPGLDIYYNEQFF
>TRBD2|TRBV12-3/TRBV12-4|17|TRBJ2-1|NA
TGTGCCAGCAGTTTTTTTTTGGAGCGGGGGGGCTACAATGAGCAGTTCTTC
CASSFFLERGGYNEQFF
>TRBD2|TRBV10-3|13|TRBJ2-2|NA
TGTGCCATCGGGACTAGCGACACCGGGGAGCTGTTTTTT
CAIGTSDTGELFF
>NA|TRBV11-2|13|TRBJ1-2|NA
TGTGCCAGCAGCTTTTCGGGGGAGTATGGCTACACCTTC
CASSFSGEYGYTF
>NA|TRBV7-9|13|TRBJ1-6|many
TGTGCCAGCAGCTTAGCGACAGGTTCACCCCTCCACTTT
CASSLATGSPLHF
>TRBD1|TRBV24-1|13|TRBJ2-5|NA
TGTGCCACCAGTGTGGACAGGGGGGAGACCCAGTACTTC
CATSVDRGETQYF
>NA|TRBV5-4|14|TRBJ2-5|NA
TGTGCCAGCAGCTTGGACGGGCGGGAAGAGACCCAGTACTTC
CASSLDGREETQYF
>NA|TRBV19|14|TRBJ1-6|NA
TGTGCCAGTAGTATAGAGGACCGGGCTTCACCCCTCCACTTT
CASSIEDRASPLHF
>NA|TRBV2|12|TRBJ2-2|NA
TGTGCCTCGAGGGGGGGCGTCGGGGAGCTGTTTTTT
CASRGGVGELFF
>NA|TRBV5-5|13|TRBJ2-5|NA
TGTGCCAGCAGCTTGAACCAGGAAGAGACCCAGTACTTC
CASSLNQEETQYF
>TRBD1|TRBV5-1|12|TRBJ2-1|few
TGCGCCAGCAGCTTTAGGGGACAGGGCCTGTTCTTC
CASSFRGQGLFF
>NA|TRBV7-2|13|TRBJ2-1|NA
TGTGCCAGCAGCTTCGGGACATTAATGGAGCAGTTCTTC
CASSFGTLMEQFF
>TRBD1|TRBV27|15|TRBJ2-7|NA
TGTGCCAGCAGTTTCCGGGACAGGCGAACCTACGAGCAGTACTTC
CASSFRDRRTYEQYF
>TRBD1|TRBV7-9|15|TRBJ1-2|many
TGTGCCAGCAGCCAAAGACAGGGATCGGCCTATGGCTACACCTTC
CASSQRQGSAYGYTF